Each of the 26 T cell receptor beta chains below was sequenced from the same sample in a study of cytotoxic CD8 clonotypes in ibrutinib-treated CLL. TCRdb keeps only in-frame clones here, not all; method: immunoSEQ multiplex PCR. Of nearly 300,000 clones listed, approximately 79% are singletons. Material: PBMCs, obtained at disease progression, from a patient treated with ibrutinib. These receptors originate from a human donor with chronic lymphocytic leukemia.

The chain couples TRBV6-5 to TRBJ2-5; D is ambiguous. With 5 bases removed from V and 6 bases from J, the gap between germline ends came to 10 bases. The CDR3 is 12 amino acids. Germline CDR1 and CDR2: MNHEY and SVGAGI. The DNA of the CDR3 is TGTGCCAGCAGTGATGGACGGCAGACCCAGTACTTC. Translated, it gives CASSDGRQTQYF.

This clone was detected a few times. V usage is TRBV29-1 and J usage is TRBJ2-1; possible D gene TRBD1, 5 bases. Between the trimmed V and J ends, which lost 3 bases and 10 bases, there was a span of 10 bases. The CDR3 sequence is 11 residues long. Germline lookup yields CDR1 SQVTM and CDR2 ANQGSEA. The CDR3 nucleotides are TGCAGCGTTGATCGGGCAGGGGAGCAGTTCTTC. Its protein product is CSVDRAGEQFF.

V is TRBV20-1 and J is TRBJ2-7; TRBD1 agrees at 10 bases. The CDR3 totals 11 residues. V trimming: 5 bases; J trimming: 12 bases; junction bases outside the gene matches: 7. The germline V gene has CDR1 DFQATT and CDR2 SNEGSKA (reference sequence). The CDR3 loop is CSAHGQGVPYF. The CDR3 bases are TGCAGTGCTCATGGACAGGGGGTTCCGTACTTC.

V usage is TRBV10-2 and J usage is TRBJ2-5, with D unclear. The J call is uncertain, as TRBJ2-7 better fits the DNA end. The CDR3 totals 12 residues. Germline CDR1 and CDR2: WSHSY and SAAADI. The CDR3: CASSESPYEQYF. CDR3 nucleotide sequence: TGCGCCAGCAGTGAGTCCCCCTACGAGCAGTACTTC.

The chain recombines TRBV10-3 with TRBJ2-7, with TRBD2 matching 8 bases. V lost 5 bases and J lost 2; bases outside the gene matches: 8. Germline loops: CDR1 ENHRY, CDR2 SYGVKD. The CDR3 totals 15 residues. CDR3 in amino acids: CAISLTAGGPYEQYF. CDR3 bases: TGTGCCATCAGTCTTACGGCGGGGGGCCCCTACGAGCAGTACTTC.

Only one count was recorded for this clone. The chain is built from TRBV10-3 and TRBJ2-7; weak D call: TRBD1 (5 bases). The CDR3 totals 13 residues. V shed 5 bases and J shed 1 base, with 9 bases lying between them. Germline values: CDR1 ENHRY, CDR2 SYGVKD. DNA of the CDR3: TGTGCCATCAGTAGACAGAAATCCTACGAGCAGTACTTC. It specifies CAISRQKSYEQYF.

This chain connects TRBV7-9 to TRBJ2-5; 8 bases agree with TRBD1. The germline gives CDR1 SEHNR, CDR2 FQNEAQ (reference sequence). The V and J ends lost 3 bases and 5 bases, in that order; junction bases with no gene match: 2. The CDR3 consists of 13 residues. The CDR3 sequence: CASSFRGLETQYF. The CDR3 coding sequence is TGTGCCAGCAGCTTCAGGGGGCTGGAGACCCAGTACTTC.

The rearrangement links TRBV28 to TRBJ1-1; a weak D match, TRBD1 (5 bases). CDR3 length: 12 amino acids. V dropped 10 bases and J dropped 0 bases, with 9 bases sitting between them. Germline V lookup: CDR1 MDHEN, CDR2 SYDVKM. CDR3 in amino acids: CATGLMNTEAFF. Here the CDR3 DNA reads TGTGCCACGGGACTGATGAACACTGAAGCTTTCTTT.

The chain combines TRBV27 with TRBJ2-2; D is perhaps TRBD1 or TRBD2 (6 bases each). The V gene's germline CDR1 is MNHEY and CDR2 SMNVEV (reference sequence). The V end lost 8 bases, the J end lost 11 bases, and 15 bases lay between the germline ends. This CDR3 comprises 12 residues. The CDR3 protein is CASRSEGGELFF. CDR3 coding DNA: TGTGCCAGCCGATCTGAGGGGGGAGAGCTGTTTTTT.

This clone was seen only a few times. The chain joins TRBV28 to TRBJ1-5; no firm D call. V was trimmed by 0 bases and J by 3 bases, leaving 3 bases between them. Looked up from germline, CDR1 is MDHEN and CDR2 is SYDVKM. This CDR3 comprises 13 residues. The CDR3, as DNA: TGTGCCAGCAGTTTATGGCCCAATCAGCCCCAGCATTTT. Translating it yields CASSLWPNQPQHF.

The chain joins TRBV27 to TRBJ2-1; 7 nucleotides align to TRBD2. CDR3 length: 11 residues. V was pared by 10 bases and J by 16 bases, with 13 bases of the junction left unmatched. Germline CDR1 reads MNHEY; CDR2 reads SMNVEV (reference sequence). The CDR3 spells CATGVGGVSFF. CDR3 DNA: TGTGCCACGGGGGTTGGGGGGGTTAGTTTCTTC.

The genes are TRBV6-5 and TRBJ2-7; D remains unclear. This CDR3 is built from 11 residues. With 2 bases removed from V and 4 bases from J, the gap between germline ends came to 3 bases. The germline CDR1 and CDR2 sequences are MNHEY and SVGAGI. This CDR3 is CASSYMYEQYF. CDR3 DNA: TGTGCCAGCAGTTACATGTACGAGCAGTACTTC.

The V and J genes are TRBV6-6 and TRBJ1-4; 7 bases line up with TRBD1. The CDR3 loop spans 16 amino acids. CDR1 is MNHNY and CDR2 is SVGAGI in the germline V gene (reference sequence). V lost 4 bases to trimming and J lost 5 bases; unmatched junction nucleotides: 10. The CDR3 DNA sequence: TGTGCCAGCAGTTTATTCCGACAGGGAGGGAATGAAAAACTGTTTTTT. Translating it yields CASSLFRQGGNEKLFF.

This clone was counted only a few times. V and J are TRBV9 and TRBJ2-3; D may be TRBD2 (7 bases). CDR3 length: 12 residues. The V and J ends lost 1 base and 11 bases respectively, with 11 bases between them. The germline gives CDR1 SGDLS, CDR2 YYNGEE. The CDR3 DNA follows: TGTGCCAGCAGCGTAAAGGGGGGGAAGCAGTATTTT. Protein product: CASSVKGGKQYF.

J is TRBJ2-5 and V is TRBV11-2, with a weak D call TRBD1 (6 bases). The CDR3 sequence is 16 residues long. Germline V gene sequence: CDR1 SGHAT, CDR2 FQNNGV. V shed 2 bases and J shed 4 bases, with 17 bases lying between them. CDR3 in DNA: TGTGCCAGCAGCTTACTAGGGGGACGACAAGGAGAGACCCAGTACTTC. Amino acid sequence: CASSLLGGRQGETQYF.

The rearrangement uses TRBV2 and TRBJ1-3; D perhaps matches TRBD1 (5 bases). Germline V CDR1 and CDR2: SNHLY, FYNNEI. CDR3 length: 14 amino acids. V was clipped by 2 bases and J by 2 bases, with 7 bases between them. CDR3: CASSEQGAGNTIYF. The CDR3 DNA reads TGTGCCAGCAGTGAACAAGGGGCTGGAAACACCATATATTTT.

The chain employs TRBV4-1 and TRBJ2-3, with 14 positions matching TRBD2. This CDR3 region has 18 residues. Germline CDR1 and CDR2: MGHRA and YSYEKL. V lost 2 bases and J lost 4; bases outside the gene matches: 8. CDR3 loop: CASSQSYPTSGGADTQYF. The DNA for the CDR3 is TGCGCCAGCAGCCAATCCTACCCGACTAGCGGGGGGGCAGATACGCAGTATTTT.

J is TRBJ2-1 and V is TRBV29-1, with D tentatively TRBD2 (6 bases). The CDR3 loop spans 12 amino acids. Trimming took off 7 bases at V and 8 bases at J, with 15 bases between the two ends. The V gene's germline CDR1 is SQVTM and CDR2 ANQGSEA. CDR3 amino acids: CSARASVDEQFF. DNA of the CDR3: TGCAGCGCCAGGGCTAGCGTGGATGAGCAGTTCTTC.

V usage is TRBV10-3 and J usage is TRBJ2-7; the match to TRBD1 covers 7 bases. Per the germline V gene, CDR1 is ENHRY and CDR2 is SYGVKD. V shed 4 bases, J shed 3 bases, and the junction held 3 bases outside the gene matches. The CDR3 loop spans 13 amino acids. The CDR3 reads CAISVGTDYEQYF. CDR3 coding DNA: TGTGCCATCAGTGTCGGGACAGACTACGAGCAGTACTTC.

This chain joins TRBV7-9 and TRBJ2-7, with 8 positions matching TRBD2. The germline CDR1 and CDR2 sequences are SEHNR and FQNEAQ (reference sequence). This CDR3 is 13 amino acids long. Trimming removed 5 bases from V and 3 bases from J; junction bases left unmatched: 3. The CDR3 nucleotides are TGTGCCAGCAGCCCGGGACTAGACTACGAGCAGTACTTC. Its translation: CASSPGLDYEQYF. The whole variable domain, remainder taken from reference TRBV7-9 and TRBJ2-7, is DTGVSQNPRHKITKRGQNVTFRCDPISEHNRLYWYRQTLGQGPEFLTYFQNEAQLEKSRLLSDRFSAERPKGSFSTLEIQRTEQGDSAMYLCASSPGLDYEQYFGPGTRLTVT.

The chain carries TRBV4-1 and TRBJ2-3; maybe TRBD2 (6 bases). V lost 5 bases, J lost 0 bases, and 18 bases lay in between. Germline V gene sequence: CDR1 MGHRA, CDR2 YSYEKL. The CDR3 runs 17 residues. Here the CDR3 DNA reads TGCGCCAGCAGCGGAGAACCTCCGGGACTTAGCACAGATACGCAGTATTTT. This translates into CASSGEPPGLSTDTQYF.

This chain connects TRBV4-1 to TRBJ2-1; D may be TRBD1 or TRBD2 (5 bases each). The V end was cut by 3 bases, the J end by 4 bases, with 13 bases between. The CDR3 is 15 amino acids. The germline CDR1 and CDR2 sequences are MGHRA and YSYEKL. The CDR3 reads CASSHRGDPYNEQFF. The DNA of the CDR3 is TGCGCCAGCAGCCACCGAGGGGACCCTTACAATGAGCAGTTCTTC.

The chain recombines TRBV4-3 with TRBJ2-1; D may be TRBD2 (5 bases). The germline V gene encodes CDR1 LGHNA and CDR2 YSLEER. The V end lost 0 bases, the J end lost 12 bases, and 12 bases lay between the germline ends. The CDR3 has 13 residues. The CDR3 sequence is CASSQETGWVQFF. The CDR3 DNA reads TGCGCCAGCAGCCAAGAAACGGGGTGGGTGCAGTTCTTC.

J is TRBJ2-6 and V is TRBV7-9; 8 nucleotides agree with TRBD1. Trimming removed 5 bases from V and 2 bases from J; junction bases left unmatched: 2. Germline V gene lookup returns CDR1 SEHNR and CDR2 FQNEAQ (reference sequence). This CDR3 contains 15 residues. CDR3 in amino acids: CASSPTGAGANVLTF. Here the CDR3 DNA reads TGTGCCAGCAGCCCGACAGGGGCTGGGGCCAACGTCCTGACTTTC.

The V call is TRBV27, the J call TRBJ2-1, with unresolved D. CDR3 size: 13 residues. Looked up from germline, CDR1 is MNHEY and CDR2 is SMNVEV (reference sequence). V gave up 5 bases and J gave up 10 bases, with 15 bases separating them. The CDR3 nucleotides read TGTGCCAGCAGTACTCCTCCGGGTTCGGAGCAGTTCTTC. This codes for CASSTPPGSEQFF.

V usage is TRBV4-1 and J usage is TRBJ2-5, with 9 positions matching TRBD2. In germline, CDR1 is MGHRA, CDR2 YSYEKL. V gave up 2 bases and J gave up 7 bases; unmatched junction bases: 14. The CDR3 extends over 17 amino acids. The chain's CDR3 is CASSQKSWLAGFGTQYF. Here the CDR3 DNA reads TGCGCCAGCAGCCAAAAAAGTTGGCTAGCGGGATTTGGGACCCAGTACTTC.